Listed below are T cell receptor beta chains from one sample, sequenced in a study of blood T cell repertoires in COVID-19. This table comes from immunoSEQ multiplex PCR, and its TCRdb copy is limited to in-frame clones, with some not included. The data hold about 150,000 clones, with 75% to 85% observed a single time. Sequencing input: peripheral blood. The receptors shown here come from a woman in her forties or fifties with acute or convalescent COVID-19. CDR3s include the opening cysteine and the closing phenylalanine or tryptophan. The D gene is left open where the match is weak. A row's size may be missing; if present it is once, few, many or a size class.

TRBD2	once	TRBV5-4	TRBJ2-7	TGTGCCAGCAGAAATCTGGGCGGGGGGGGTAAGCAGTACTTC	CASRNLGGGGKQYF
.	.	TRBV5-1	TRBJ2-5	TGCGCCAGCAGTATTGGTGGTAGTAGACTTGAGACCCAGTACTTC	CASSIGGSRLETQYF
TRBD1	.	TRBV3-1/TRBV3-2	TRBJ1-4	TGTGCCAGCAGCCAAAAGGCGACAGGGTCTAATGAAAAACTGTTTTTT	CASSQKATGSNEKLFF
.	.	TRBV4-2	TRBJ2-7	TGTGCCAGCAGCCAGGAAACTATATCTTTGCCTTTTGTCGAGCAGTACTTC	CASSQETISLPFVEQYF
.	.	TRBV24-1	TRBJ2-1	TGTGCCACCAGTGATTTCGGGCAGGGGTCCTACAATGAGCAGTTCTTC	CATSDFGQGSYNEQFF
.	few	TRBV18	TRBJ2-7	TGTGCCAGCTCACCGAGGAGTAACAGGGAGGGCGAGCAGTACTTC	CASSPRSNREGEQYF
.	.	TRBV28	TRBJ2-5	TGTGCCAGCAGTTCCGGGACACCGGTGGAGACCCAGTACTTC	CASSSGTPVETQYF
.	few	TRBV19	TRBJ2-7	TGTGCCAGTAGTACCTCCGGAACGGGCGAGCAGTACTTC	CASSTSGTGEQYF
.	.	TRBV11-2	TRBJ2-2	TGTGCCAGCAGCTCTGGCGGAGGAAGGAACACCGGGGAGCTGTTTTTT	CASSSGGGRNTGELFF
TRBD2	.	TRBV7-3	TRBJ2-3	TGTGCCAGCAGCTTACGGGCTAGCGGGGCTCCAGATACGCAGTATTTT	CASSLRASGAPDTQYF
.	few	TRBV4-3	TRBJ1-1	TGCGCCAGCAGCCAAACCCACACAGGGATGAACACTGAAGCTTTCTTT	CASSQTHTGMNTEAFF
.	.	TRBV10-2	TRBJ1-3	TGCGCCAGCAGTATCAGGCTTACCTCTGGAAACACCATATATTTT	CASSIRLTSGNTIYF
TRBD1	.	TRBV7-9	TRBJ2-5	TGTGCCAGCAGCTTATTGGGTCGAACAGGGGGGATCCAAGAGACCCAGTACTTC	CASSLLGRTGGIQETQYF
.	.	TRBV9	TRBJ1-2	TGTGCCAGCAGCGTAGCACTTCCCGGCCCGGGGGCTAACTATGGCTACACCTTC	CASSVALPGPGANYGYTF
.	.	TRBV19	TRBJ1-5	TGTGCCAGTAGTATTGGGCGCGGGAGTAGCAATCAGCCCCAGCATTTT	CASSIGRGSSNQPQHF
.	.	TRBV2	TRBJ2-2	TGTGCCAGCAGTCAGGGTTCCGGGGAGCTGTTTTTT	CASSQGSGELFF
TRBD1	.	TRBV5-4	TRBJ2-5	TGTGCCAGCAGCTTGGCCCTCGGGACAGGGGGGGGGACCCAGTACTTC	CASSLALGTGGGTQYF
.	once	TRBV7-3	TRBJ2-1	TGTGCCAGCAGCTTAGGTGTAGGCAGGGGCCCCTACAATGAGCAGTTCTTC	CASSLGVGRGPYNEQFF
TRBD1	.	TRBV5-1	TRBJ1-3	TGCGCCAGCCGACAGGACAGGGTCAACACCATATATTTT	CASRQDRVNTIYF
.	.	TRBV9	TRBJ1-5	TGTGCCAGCAGCGCCCTCATGGCAGCGTGGTATAGCAATCAGCCCCAGCATTTT	CASSALMAAWYSNQPQHF
.	.	TRBV6-5	TRBJ1-3	TGTGCCAGCAGGGCAGGGTGGTCTGGAAACACCATATATTTT	CASRAGWSGNTIYF
.	.	TRBV4-3	TRBJ1-1	TGCGCCAGCAGCCAAGTCCCGGACAGCCTGGACACTGAAGCTTTCTTT	CASSQVPDSLDTEAFF
.	.	TRBV7-9	TRBJ2-7	TGTGCCAGCAGCTCTATACGGGACACAACCTACGAGCAGTACTTC	CASSSIRDTTYEQYF
.	.	TRBV4-3	TRBJ2-6	TGCGCCAGCAGCCAACAGGCTGGGGCCAACGTCCTGACTTTC	CASSQQAGANVLTF
TRBD2	.	TRBV7-8	TRBJ2-7	TGTGCCAGCAGCTTAGCTATACTAGCGGGACAGTCCTACGAGCAGTACTTC	CASSLAILAGQSYEQYF
TRBD1	.	TRBV29-1	TRBJ1-2	TGCAGCGTCGATCCAACAGGGGATAACTATGGCTACACCTTC	CSVDPTGDNYGYTF
TRBD1	.	TRBV25-1	TRBJ2-1	TGTGCCAGCAGGCCAACCGGGACAGTGAGATACAATGAGCAGTTCTTC	CASRPTGTVRYNEQFF
.	.	TRBV19	TRBJ1-3	TGTGCCAGTAGTATAAGGCCCCAACAGGCTTGGGGCTCTGGAAACACCATATATTTT	CASSIRPQQAWGSGNTIYF
TRBD2	.	TRBV6-5	TRBJ2-2	TGTGCCAGCAGTCCGGGACTAGCGGGGATGGAGCTGTTTTTT	CASSPGLAGMELFF
TRBD2	.	TRBV7-2	TRBJ2-7	TGTGCCAGCAGCTTGCTAGCGGGAGGGGGTCTCTACGAGCAGTACTTC	CASSLLAGGGLYEQYF
TRBD1	.	TRBV6-1	TRBJ1-5	TGTGCCAGCAGTGACCAATGGGACAGGGTGGGGGATCAGCATTTT	CASSDQWDRVGDQHF
.	.	TRBV29-1	TRBJ2-5	TGCAGCGTTGGACCCGGGGGAGTTCAAGAGACCCAGTACTTC	CSVGPGGVQETQYF